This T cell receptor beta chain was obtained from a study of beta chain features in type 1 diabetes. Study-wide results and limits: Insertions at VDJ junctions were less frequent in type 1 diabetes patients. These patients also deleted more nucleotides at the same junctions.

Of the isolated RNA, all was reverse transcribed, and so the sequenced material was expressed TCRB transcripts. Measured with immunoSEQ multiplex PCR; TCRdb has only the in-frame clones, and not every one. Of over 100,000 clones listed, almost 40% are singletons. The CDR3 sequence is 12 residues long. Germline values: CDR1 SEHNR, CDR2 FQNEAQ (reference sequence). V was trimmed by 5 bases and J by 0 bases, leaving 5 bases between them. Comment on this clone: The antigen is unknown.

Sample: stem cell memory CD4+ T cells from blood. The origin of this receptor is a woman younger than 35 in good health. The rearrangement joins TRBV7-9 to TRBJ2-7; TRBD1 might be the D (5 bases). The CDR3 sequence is CASSDSSYEQYF. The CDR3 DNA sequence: TGTGCCAGCAGCGACAGCTCCTACGAGCAGTACTTC.